The 32 T cell receptor beta chains listed next were all sequenced from one sample in a study of T cell changes during pregnancy in multiple sclerosis. The method was immunoSEQ multiplex PCR; TCRdb's version includes in-frame clones alone and lacks a portion of them. This sample yields 40,000 to 50,000 clones, of which approximately 90% are seen a single time; over 0.45% belongs to the top ten. Sequences were derived from CD4+ T cells from peripheral blood mononuclear cells, sampled in the third trimester of pregnancy. The receptors were sampled from a female donor with multiple sclerosis, enrolled in a pregnancy study.

This chain joins TRBV15 and TRBJ2-3; 8 bases are a match to TRBD2. The germline CDR1 and CDR2 sequences are LNHNV and YYDKDF (reference sequence). This CDR3 region has 15 residues. V was pared by 6 bases and J by 0 bases, with 5 bases of the junction left unmatched. The DNA of the CDR3 is TGTGCCACCAGGTTGGCGGGAGGAAGCACAGATACGCAGTATTTT. As protein: CATRLAGGSTDTQYF.

This clone showed up just a few times. The rearrangement links TRBV19 to TRBJ1-2; weak D call: TRBD1 (6 bases). The CDR3 contains 15 residues. Germline lookup yields CDR1 LNHDA and CDR2 SQIVND (reference sequence). Trimming removed 4 bases from V and 5 bases from J, with 17 bases in between. The CDR3 sequence is CASSTTLYRAYGYTF. The CDR3 nucleotides are TGTGCCAGTAGTACCACCCTATACAGGGCGTATGGCTACACCTTC.

The rearrangement uses TRBV19 and TRBJ2-2; D may be TRBD2 (6 bases). Trimming removed 4 bases from V and 8 bases from J, with 14 bases in between. The CDR3 contains 14 residues. Germline V lookup: CDR1 LNHDA, CDR2 SQIVND (reference sequence). CDR3 in amino acids: CASSKAREDGELFF. CDR3 DNA: TGTGCCAGTAGTAAGGCCAGGGAGGATGGGGAGCTGTTTTTT.

The chain has TRBV28 and TRBJ2-1; 10 bases agree with TRBD2. Germline V gene sequence: CDR1 MDHEN, CDR2 SYDVKM. Unmatched junction bases numbered 19, after V lost 3 bases and J lost 2 bases. The CDR3 sequence is 21 residues long. CDR3 coding DNA: TGTGCCAGCAGTTTGGGCCATCGGAGCGGGAGGGCCTCTGGGGCCTACAATGAGCAGTTCTTC. Translation: CASSLGHRSGRASGAYNEQFF.

The rearrangement joins TRBV28 to TRBJ1-6; D is perhaps TRBD1 (6 bases). This CDR3 has 16 amino acids. The germline V gene has CDR1 MDHEN and CDR2 SYDVKM. Trimming pared 5 bases from V and 8 bases from J, leaving 19 bases between. This CDR3 is CASSPLQGGYDSPLHF. CDR3 sequence (DNA): TGTGCCAGCAGTCCCCTTCAAGGGGGATACGATTCACCCCTCCACTTT.

The chain carries TRBV6-1 and TRBJ2-2; 13 nucleotides align to TRBD2. Germline V lookup: CDR1 MNHNS, CDR2 SASEGT. The V segment lost 6 bases and the J segment 7 bases; nucleotides outside the gene matches: 2. The CDR3 totals 14 residues. The DNA of the CDR3 is TGTGCCAGCAGGGGACTAGCGGGAATCGGGGAGCTGTTTTTT. This translates into CASRGLAGIGELFF.

The chain couples TRBV19 to TRBJ1-1, with a tentative D call TRBD1 (6 bases). The CDR3 covers 16 residues. Per germline, CDR1 LNHDA and CDR2 SQIVND (reference sequence). V dropped 4 bases and J dropped 1 base, with 16 bases sitting between them. The CDR3 reads CASSTLPSTGNTEAFF. CDR3 nucleotide sequence: TGTGCCAGTAGTACCCTACCCTCGACAGGGAACACTGAAGCTTTCTTT.

This clone was seen only once. The chain combines TRBV29-1 with TRBJ2-3; D perhaps matches TRBD1 (5 bases). The CDR3 is 15 residues long. V lost 0 bases and J lost 2, with 12 bases in between. Germline CDR1 and CDR2: SQVTM and ANQGSEA. Here the CDR3 reads CSVEEGRQHTDTQYF. The CDR3 region has the DNA TGCAGCGTTGAAGAGGGGCGGCAGCACACAGATACGCAGTATTTT.

The chain has TRBV27 and TRBJ2-7; 7 nucleotides align to TRBD2. The CDR3 consists of 13 residues. The trim removed 6 bases at V and 1 base at J, leaving 3 bases unmatched. Germline V gene sequence: CDR1 MNHEY, CDR2 SMNVEV (reference sequence). The CDR3 coding sequence is TGTGCCAGCAGGGCTAGCGGTTCCTACGAGCAGTACTTC. Translated, it gives CASRASGSYEQYF.

This clone was seen more than once but under ten times. This chain joins TRBV5-6 and TRBJ1-1; D uncertain. The CDR3 spans 13 residues. V shed 0 bases and J shed 5 bases, with 8 bases lying between them. CDR1 is SGHDT and CDR2 is YYEEEE in the germline V gene. DNA of the CDR3: TGTGCCAGCAGCTTGGTTCGAGGGACTGAAGCTTTCTTT. Translation gives CASSLVRGTEAFF.

The chain couples TRBV2 to TRBJ2-1; 9 positions match TRBD2. CDR1 and CDR2 from the germline V gene are SNHLY and FYNNEI. The junction had 15 bases not matched to a gene; V was cut back by 4 bases and J by 8 bases. The CDR3 is made up of 17 amino acids. The chain's CDR3 is CASSVLVAGVSKDEQFF. The DNA of the CDR3 is TGTGCCAGCAGTGTCCTAGTAGCGGGAGTGTCTAAGGATGAGCAGTTCTTC.

The sample holds one count of this clone. J is TRBJ2-5 and V is TRBV29-1; D is perhaps TRBD1 (5 bases). Trimming shortened V by 7 bases and J by 4 bases, and 16 bases separated the two germline ends. There are 13 residues in the CDR3. Germline V gene data show CDR1 as SQVTM and CDR2 as ANQGSEA. The CDR3 DNA sequence: TGCAGCGGGACATCAATAGTGGGAGAGACCCAGTACTTC. The encoded protein is CSGTSIVGETQYF.

The gene calls are TRBV9 and TRBJ2-1; 9 nucleotides align to TRBD2. The CDR3 loop spans 18 amino acids. With 0 bases clipped from V and 0 bases from J, the junction kept 7 bases outside the gene matches. In germline, CDR1 is SGDLS, CDR2 YYNGEE. The CDR3 region is CASSVGGSGSFSYNEQFF. CDR3 coding DNA: TGTGCCAGCAGCGTAGGAGGTAGCGGGAGCTTCTCCTACAATGAGCAGTTCTTC.

The gene calls are TRBV6-1 and TRBJ1-4; D uncertain. The CDR3 is 11 amino acids. Germline loops: CDR1 MNHNS, CDR2 SASEGT. V lost 5 bases to trimming and J lost 10 bases, with 8 bases between them. CDR3 in DNA: TGTGCCAGCAGTCAGGAGGCAAAACTGTTTTTT. Encoded protein: CASSQEAKLFF.

CDR3 DNA: TGTGCCAGCAGCCTCGGCGCAGGGATAAACCATCAGCCCCAGCATTTT. Amino acids: CASSLGAGINHQPQHF. V is TRBV11-2 and J is TRBJ1-5, with D perhaps TRBD1 (5 bases). Trimming shortened V by 5 bases and J by 5 bases, and 19 bases separated the two germline ends. The germline CDR1 and CDR2 sequences are SGHAT and FQNNGV. The CDR3 sequence is 16 residues long. Full variable domain (missing parts from reference TRBV11-2 and TRBJ1-5): EAGVAQSPRYKIIEKRQSVAFWCNPISGHATLYWYQQILGQGPKLLIQFQNNGVVDDSQLPKDRFSAERLKGVDSTLKIQPAKLEDSAVYLCASSLGAGINHQPQHFGDGTRLSIL.

The rearrangement joins TRBV5-1 to TRBJ2-7; 8 nucleotides align to TRBD1. The CDR3 totals 15 residues. V was clipped by 3 bases and J by 1 base; unmatched bases: 6. Germline lookup yields CDR1 SGHRS and CDR2 YFSETQ. For the CDR3, the DNA is TGCGCCAGCAGCTGGACAGGGTCGGTTTCCTACGAGCAGTACTTC. Its translation is CASSWTGSVSYEQYF.

This clone was seen only a few times. The rearrangement links TRBV9 to TRBJ2-2, with D tentatively TRBD1 (6 bases). V was pared by 0 bases and J by 4 bases, with 10 bases between. CDR3 length: 15 residues. Looked up from germline, CDR1 is SGDLS and CDR2 is YYNGEE. CDR3 region: CASSVAGAGTGELFF. The CDR3 region has the DNA TGTGCCAGCAGCGTAGCAGGGGCTGGCACCGGGGAGCTGTTTTTT. Looking up the rest from reference TRBV9 and TRBJ2-2 gives the full variable domain: DSGVTQTPKHLITATGQRVTLRCSPRSGDLSVYWYQQSLDQGLQFLIQYYNGEERAKGNILERFSAQQFPDLHSELNLSSLELGDSALYFCASSVAGAGTGELFFGEGSRLTVL.

The gene calls are TRBV18 and TRBJ2-5; no firm D call. Trimming left V 3 bases short and J 5 bases short, with 7 bases between. Germline CDR1 and CDR2: KGHSH and LQKENI. The CDR3 is made up of 12 amino acids. Here the CDR3 DNA reads TGTGCCAGCTCACCTACCGGGGAGACCCAGTACTTC. It specifies CASSPTGETQYF.

This chain joins TRBV6-4 and TRBJ2-3; TRBD2 matches at 8 bases. Germline trimming cut 5 bases from V and 1 base from J; bases unmatched to any gene: 5. Germline V lookup: CDR1 MRHNA, CDR2 SNTAGT. CDR3 size: 15 residues. CDR3 DNA sequence: TGTGCCAGCAGTCCCGCGGGAGGAGGCACAGATACGCAGTATTTT. Residues: CASSPAGGGTDTQYF.

The V gene is TRBV7-2, the J gene TRBJ2-7, with a tentative D call TRBD2 (6 bases). The CDR3 is 15 amino acids. Germline assignment: CDR1 SGHTA and CDR2 FQGNSA. V dropped 1 base and J dropped 6 bases, with 16 bases sitting between them. The CDR3 sequence: CASSLDGGRRLEQYF. CDR3 sequence (DNA): TGTGCCAGCAGCTTAGACGGAGGGAGGCGCCTCGAGCAGTACTTC.

The gene calls are TRBV2 and TRBJ2-7; 7 nucleotides match TRBD2. V gave up 6 bases and J gave up 6 bases; unmatched junction bases: 17. Germline V CDR1 and CDR2: SNHLY, FYNNEI. This CDR3 has 16 residues. The CDR3 sequence is CASRGGWLRESGEQYF. DNA of the CDR3: TGTGCCAGCAGAGGCGGGTGGTTGCGGGAGAGTGGCGAGCAGTACTTC. The whole variable domain, filled in from reference TRBV2 and TRBJ2-7, reads EPEVTQTPSHQVTQMGQEVILRCVPISNHLYFYWYRQILGQKVEFLVSFYNNEISEKSEIFDDQFSVERPDGSNFTLKIRSTKLEDSAMYFCASRGGWLRESGEQYFGPGTRLTVT.

This chain links TRBV11-2 with TRBJ2-2; 9 bases line up with TRBD1. Germline CDR1 and CDR2: SGHAT and FQNNGV. The CDR3 has 16 residues. Trimming removed 1 base from V and 4 bases from J; junction bases left unmatched: 4. CDR3 DNA sequence: TGTGCCAGCAGCTTAGCCGGGACAGGGAGCACCGGGGAGCTGTTTTTT. It is translated as CASSLAGTGSTGELFF.

As regards this clone: Other nucleotide sequences from this sample produce the same CDR3. The chain couples TRBV19 to TRBJ1-1, with D perhaps TRBD1 (5 bases). Germline lookup yields CDR1 LNHDA and CDR2 SQIVND (reference sequence). V lost 3 bases to trimming and J lost 0 bases, with 8 bases between them. CDR3 length: 14 amino acids. The CDR3 loop reads CASSIEGVNTEAFF. DNA of the CDR3: TGTGCCAGTAGTATCGAAGGGGTGAACACTGAAGCTTTCTTT.

The chain has TRBV4-2 and TRBJ1-4; a weak D match, TRBD1 (5 bases). The V and J ends lost 6 bases and 8 bases respectively, with 13 bases between them. The CDR3 spans 13 residues. Germline values: CDR1 LGHNA, CDR2 YNFKEQ. The CDR3 region has the DNA TGTGCCAGCAGTAGAGCGGGGGTCGAAAAACTGTTTTTT. Protein: CASSRAGVEKLFF.

The DNA of the CDR3 is TGTGCCAGCAGCTTAGGCTCGGGACTAGCGGGAGATACGCAGTATTTT. Its translation is CASSLGSGLAGDTQYF. The rearrangement joins TRBV13 to TRBJ2-3, with TRBD2 identical over 12 bases. The CDR3 has 16 amino acids. Losses at the gene ends were 0 bases for V and 5 bases for J; bases not matched to a gene: 3. The germline V gene has CDR1 PRHDT and CDR2 FYEKMQ (reference sequence).

The chain combines TRBV28 with TRBJ2-7; D possibly corresponds to TRBD2 (6 bases). Trimming shortened V by 7 bases and J by 2 bases, and 12 bases separated the two germline ends. The CDR3 sequence is 13 residues long. Germline lookup yields CDR1 MDHEN and CDR2 SYDVKM. The CDR3: CASTLGLAYEQYF. CDR3 sequence (DNA): TGTGCCAGCACCCTGGGACTCGCCTACGAGCAGTACTTC.

This chain uses TRBV5-1 with TRBJ1-5, with D uncertain. The V gene's germline CDR1 is SGHRS and CDR2 YFSETQ. The CDR3 is made up of 14 amino acids. Trimming removed 0 bases at V and 0 bases at J, with 4 bases between. The CDR3 sequence: CASSLDGSNQPQHF. CDR3 sequence (DNA): TGCGCCAGCAGCTTGGACGGTAGCAATCAGCCCCAGCATTTT.

This rearrangement joins TRBV9 to TRBJ2-3, with 7 nucleotides matching TRBD2. CDR3 size: 15 residues. Per the germline V gene, CDR1 is SGDLS and CDR2 is YYNGEE. Losses at the gene ends were 4 bases for V and 1 base for J; bases not matched to a gene: 6. Written as DNA, the CDR3 is TGTGCCAGCAGCATCCTAGCGGTCGGCACAGATACGCAGTATTTT. This gives the protein CASSILAVGTDTQYF.

As regards this clone: At the DNA level, this CDR3 is encoded by other sequences in the same sample as well. V usage is TRBV18 and J usage is TRBJ2-3; D is perhaps TRBD2 (6 bases). The CDR3 covers 14 residues. CDR1 is KGHSH and CDR2 is LQKENI in the germline V gene. The germline V and J ends were trimmed by 3 bases and 2 bases, with 9 bases remaining between them. The CDR3 coding sequence is TGTGCCAGCTCACCGGGACTTTCCACAGATACGCAGTATTTT. Translated: CASSPGLSTDTQYF. Filled out from reference TRBV18 and TRBJ2-3, the complete variable domain reads NAGVMQNPRHLVRRRGQEARLRCSPMKGHSHVYWYRQLPEEGLKFMVYLQKENIIDESGMPKERFSAEFPKEGPSILRIQQVVRGDSAAYFCASSPGLSTDTQYFGPGTRLTVL.

The chain employs TRBV19 and TRBJ1-5; maybe TRBD1 (5 bases). The V end was cut by 7 bases, the J end by 5 bases, with 24 bases between. The germline CDR1 and CDR2 sequences are LNHDA and SQIVND (reference sequence). The CDR3 has 17 amino acids. The DNA for the CDR3 is TGTGCCAGTACCCACCCGGGAGGACAAACCTTGGATCAGCCCCAGCATTTT. Amino acid sequence: CASTHPGGQTLDQPQHF.

The chain links TRBV27 to TRBJ2-5; maybe TRBD1 (6 bases). The DNA end is a closer match to TRBJ2-7, so the J assignment may be wrong. Per the germline V gene, CDR1 is MNHEY and CDR2 is SMNVEV (reference sequence). The CDR3 has 10 amino acids. The CDR3 nucleotides read TGTGACGGGACAAGATACGAGCAGTACTTC. It is translated as CDGTRYEQYF.

J is TRBJ2-6 and V is TRBV10-2; TRBD2 is a possible D gene (7 bases). The V gene lost 7 bases and the J gene lost 4 bases, with 20 bases spanning the gap. The germline CDR1 and CDR2 sequences are WSHSY and SAAADI. The CDR3 contains 17 residues. For the CDR3, the DNA is TGCGCCAGCAAGTCCGGGGGGCGGCTTTCAGGGGCCAACGTCCTGACTTTC. Residues: CASKSGGRLSGANVLTF.